This paragraph covers one TCR beta chain sequence. This specimen comes from a study of cytotoxic CD8 clonotypes in ibrutinib-treated CLL. TCRdb's table, derived via immunoSEQ multiplex PCR, lists solely in-frame clones and lacks some. In the table there are some 140,000 clones, 80% to 95% of which are singletons. After removal of 2 bases from V and 1 base from J, the junction contained 13 bases not matched to a gene. This CDR3 has 19 amino acids. Germline V CDR1 and CDR2: SGHDT, YYEEEE. J is TRBJ1-1 and V is TRBV5-6; TRBD1 aligns across 11 bases. The input for sequencing was PBMCs, taken after 12 months of ibrutinib treatment. The receptor was derived from a human donor with chronic lymphocytic leukemia. CDR3 region: CASSLGQGARVSPNTEAFF. The CDR3, as DNA: TGTGCCAGCAGCTTAGGACAGGGGGCGCGTGTTTCTCCGAACACTGAAGCTTTCTTT.